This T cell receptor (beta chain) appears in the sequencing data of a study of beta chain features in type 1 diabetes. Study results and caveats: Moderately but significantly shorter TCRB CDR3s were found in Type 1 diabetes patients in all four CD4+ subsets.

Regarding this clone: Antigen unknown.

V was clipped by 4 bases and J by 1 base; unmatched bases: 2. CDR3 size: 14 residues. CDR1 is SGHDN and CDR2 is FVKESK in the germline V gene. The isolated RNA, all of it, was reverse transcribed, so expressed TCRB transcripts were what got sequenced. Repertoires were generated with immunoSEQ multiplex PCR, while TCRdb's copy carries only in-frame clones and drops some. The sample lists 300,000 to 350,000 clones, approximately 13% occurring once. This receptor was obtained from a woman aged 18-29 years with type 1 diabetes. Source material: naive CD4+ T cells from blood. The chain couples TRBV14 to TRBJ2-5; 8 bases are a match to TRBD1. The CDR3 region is CASSRTGIQETQYF. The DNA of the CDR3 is TGTGCCAGCAGCCGGACAGGGATCCAAGAGACCCAGTACTTC.